The text below deals with one T cell receptor (beta chain). This clone has just a few counts. The target of this receptor is not known. No quality values exist for individual bases; no much larger clone is one base distant. Via the germline V gene, CDR1 is SGHRS and CDR2 YFSETQ. V and J lose 4 bases and 8 bases, and a span of 21 bases separates them. Counted from cysteine to phenylalanine, this CDR3 has 15 amino acids. The DNA shown is the 45-base CDR3, in frame from base 1. The time point tag for this specimen amounts to: baseline before oral tofacitinib. Lesional scalp punch biopsies and peripheral blood were collected from alopecia areata patients. PBMCs were isolated by density centrifugation and stained for CD3, CD4 and CD8, and CD4+ and CD8+ T cells were sorted on a FACSAria. This entry belongs to a study of CD8+ T cells in alopecia areata (dated by TCRdb to the late 2010s). For the wider study: Treated patients were enrolled in an open-label pilot trial of oral tofacitinib at 5 to 10 mg twice daily for moderate-to-severe alopecia areata. In humans, TCRbeta sequencing was performed on scalp tissue and on sorted CD4+ and CD8+ peripheral blood T cells from healthy controls and from patients with patchy or totalis/universalis alopecia areata. High-throughput TCRbeta sequencing was used to examine T cell clonal expansion in alopecia areata in both the C3H/HeJ mouse model and human patients. Biopsies were taken from tofacitinib-treated patients at baseline and at 4 and 24 weeks of treatment, and a later scalp biopsy was taken in several of the tofacitinib-treated patients. Patients received tofacitinib for 6 to 18 months and were then followed off drug for 6 months to check for delayed response and recurrence. TCRbeta CDR3 regions were amplified by immunoSEQ multiplex PCR with 35 Vbeta forward and 13 Jbeta reverse primers. Scalp clonality was compared among normal scalp (n=4), patchy alopecia areata scalp (n=8), and alopecia totalis/universalis scalp (n=8). The RNA source kit depended on sample type: the PAXgene miRNA kit for fixed scalp, the miRNeasy kit for PBMCs, and the RNeasy kit for mouse skin.

Results and caveats for the whole study, not just this receptor: Compared with normal scalp, lesional scalp, particularly in alopecia totalis/universalis, had higher clonality and more expanded CD8+ clones, which suggests antigenic drive. TCR sequences shared between patients were less clear than in mice, possibly partly because of HLA diversity in the patient population. Unlike mouse skin, where gammadelta T cells dominate, normal human skin contains resident alphabeta T cells that get sequenced too, which complicates analysis of the scalp TCR repertoire.

Library preparation employed the immunoSEQ multiplex PCR assay. For TCR sequencing, RNA was extracted from every sample and reverse transcribed into cDNA to serve as template. First-strand cDNA was synthesized using SuperScript III with a 2:1 mix of oligo-dT and random hexamers. A synthetic immune receptor repertoire was used to gauge amplification bias, and whatever bias remained was removed computationally. The authors processed their data as follows. Raw reads were preprocessed to remove errors, and CDR3 was defined according to IMGT conventions as the region from the conserved cysteine to phenylalanine. Clonality was computed as 1 minus the Shannon entropy, with the entropy normalized by log2 of the number of productive unique TCRs. Scalp TCRbeta sequences were cross-referenced with sorted blood CD4 and CD8 repertoires so that the CD4 or CD8 identity of scalp clones could be inferred. The clones in this table, taken by TCRdb from immuneACCESS, are in-frame only. Not every clone is retained; where verified, under half of the shortfall comes from an unresolved V gene, and the cause of the rest is unknown. That table furnishes V, J and clone size, whereas the DNA furnished D and trimming. This sample is represented by some 180,000 clones; roughly 63% of them were singletons. About 1.7% of the sample lies in the top ten.

The chain couples TRBV5-1 to TRBJ1-2; TRBD1 could be the D gene, as 6 bases match. The receptor was isolated from a human donor with alopecia areata. Specimen: CD4+ T cells sorted from blood, collected at week 0. The CDR3 is CASSPRQALGRGYTF. The bases read TGCGCCAGCAGCCCCCGACAGGCGCTTGGTCGAGGCTACACCTTC.